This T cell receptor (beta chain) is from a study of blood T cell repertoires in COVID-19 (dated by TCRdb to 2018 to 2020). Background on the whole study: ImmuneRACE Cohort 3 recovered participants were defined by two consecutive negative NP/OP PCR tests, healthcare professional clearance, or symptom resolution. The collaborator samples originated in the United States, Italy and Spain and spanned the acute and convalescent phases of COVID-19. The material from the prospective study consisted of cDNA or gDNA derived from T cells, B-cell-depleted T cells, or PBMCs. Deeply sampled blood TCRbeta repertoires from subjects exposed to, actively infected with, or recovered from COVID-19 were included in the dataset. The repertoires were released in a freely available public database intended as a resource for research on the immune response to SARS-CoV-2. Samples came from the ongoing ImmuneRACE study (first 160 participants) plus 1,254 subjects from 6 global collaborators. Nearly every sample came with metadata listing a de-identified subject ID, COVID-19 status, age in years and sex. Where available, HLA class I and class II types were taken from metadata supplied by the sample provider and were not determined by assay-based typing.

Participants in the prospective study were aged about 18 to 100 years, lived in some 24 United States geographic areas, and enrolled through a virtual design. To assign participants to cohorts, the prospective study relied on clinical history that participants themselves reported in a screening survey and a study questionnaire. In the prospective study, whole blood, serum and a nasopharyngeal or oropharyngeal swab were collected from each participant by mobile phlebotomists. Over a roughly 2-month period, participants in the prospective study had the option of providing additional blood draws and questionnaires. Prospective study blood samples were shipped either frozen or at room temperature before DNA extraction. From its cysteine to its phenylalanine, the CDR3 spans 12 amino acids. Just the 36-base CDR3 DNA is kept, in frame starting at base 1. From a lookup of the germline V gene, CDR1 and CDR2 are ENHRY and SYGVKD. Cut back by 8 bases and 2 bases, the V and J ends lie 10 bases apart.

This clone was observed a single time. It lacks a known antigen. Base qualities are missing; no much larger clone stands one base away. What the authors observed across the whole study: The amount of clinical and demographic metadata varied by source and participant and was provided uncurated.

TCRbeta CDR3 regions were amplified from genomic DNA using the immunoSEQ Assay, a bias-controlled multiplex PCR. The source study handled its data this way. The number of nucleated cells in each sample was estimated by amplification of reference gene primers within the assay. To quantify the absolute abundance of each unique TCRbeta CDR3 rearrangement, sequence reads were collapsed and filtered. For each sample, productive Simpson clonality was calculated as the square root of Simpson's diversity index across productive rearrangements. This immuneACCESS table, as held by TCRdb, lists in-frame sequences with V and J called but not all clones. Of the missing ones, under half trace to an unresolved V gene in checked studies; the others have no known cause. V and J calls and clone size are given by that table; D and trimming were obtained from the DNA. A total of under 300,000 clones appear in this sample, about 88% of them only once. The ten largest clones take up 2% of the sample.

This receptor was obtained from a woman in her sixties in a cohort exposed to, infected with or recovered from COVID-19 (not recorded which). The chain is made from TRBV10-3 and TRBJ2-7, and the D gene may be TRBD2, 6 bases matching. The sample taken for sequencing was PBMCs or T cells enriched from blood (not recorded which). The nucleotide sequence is TGTGCCATCGGAGGGCGACCCTACGAGCAGTACTTC. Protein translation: CAIGGRPYEQYF.